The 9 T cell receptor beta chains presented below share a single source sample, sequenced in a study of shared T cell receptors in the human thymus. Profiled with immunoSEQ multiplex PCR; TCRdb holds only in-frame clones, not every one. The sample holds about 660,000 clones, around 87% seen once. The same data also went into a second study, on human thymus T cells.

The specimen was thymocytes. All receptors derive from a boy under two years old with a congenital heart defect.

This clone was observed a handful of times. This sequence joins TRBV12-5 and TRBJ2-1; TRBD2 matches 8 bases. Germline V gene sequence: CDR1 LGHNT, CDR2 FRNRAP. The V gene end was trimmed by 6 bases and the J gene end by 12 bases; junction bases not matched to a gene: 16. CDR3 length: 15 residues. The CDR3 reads CASGEPSGSAWGQFF. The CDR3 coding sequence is TGTGCTAGTGGGGAACCTAGCGGGTCAGCGTGGGGGCAGTTCTTC.

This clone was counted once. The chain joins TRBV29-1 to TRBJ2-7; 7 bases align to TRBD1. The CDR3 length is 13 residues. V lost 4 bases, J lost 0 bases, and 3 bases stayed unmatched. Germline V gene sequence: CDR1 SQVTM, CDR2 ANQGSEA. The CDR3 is CSVATGASYEQYF. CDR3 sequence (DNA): TGCAGCGTTGCAACAGGGGCCTCCTACGAGCAGTACTTC.

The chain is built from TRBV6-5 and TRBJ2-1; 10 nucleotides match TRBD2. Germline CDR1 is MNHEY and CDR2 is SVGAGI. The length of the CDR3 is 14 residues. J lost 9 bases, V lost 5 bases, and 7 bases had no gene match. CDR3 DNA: TGTGCCAGCAGTGACCTAGCGGGAGTCAGTGAGCAGTTCTTC. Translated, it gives CASSDLAGVSEQFF.

CDR3 bases: TGTGCCAGCAGCGTAGCCGACAGGAGTGGCACTGAAGCTTTCTTT. Translating gives CASSVADRSGTEAFF. This rearrangement joins TRBV9 to TRBJ1-1, with D tentatively TRBD1 (6 bases). Germline V gene data show CDR1 as SGDLS and CDR2 as YYNGEE. The V gene lost 0 bases and the J gene lost 4 bases, with 13 bases spanning the gap. The CDR3 extends over 15 amino acids.

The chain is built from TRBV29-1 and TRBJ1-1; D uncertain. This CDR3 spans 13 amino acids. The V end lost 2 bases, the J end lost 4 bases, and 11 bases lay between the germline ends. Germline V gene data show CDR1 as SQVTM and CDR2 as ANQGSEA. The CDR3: CSVETGDGTEAFF. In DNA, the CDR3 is TGCAGCGTTGAAACCGGGGATGGCACTGAAGCTTTCTTT.

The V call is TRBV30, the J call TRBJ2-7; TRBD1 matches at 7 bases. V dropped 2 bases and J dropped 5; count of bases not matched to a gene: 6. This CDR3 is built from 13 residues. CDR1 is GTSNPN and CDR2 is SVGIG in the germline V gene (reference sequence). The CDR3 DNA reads TGTGCCTGGAGTAGGGGGCGCGGAGACGAGCAGTACTTC. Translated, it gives CAWSRGRGDEQYF.

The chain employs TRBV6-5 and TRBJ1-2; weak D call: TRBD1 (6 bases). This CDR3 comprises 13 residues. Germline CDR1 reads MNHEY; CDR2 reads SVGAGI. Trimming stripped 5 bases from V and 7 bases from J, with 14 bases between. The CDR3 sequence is CASSVTGYRGYTF. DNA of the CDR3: TGTGCCAGCAGTGTCACAGGGTATCGTGGCTACACCTTC.

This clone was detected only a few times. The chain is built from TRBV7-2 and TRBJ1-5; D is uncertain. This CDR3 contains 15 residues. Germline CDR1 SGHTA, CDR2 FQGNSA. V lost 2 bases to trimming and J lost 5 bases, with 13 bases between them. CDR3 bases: TGTGCCAGCAGCTTAACCCCGGGGTTGGATCAGCCCCAGCATTTT. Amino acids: CASSLTPGLDQPQHF.

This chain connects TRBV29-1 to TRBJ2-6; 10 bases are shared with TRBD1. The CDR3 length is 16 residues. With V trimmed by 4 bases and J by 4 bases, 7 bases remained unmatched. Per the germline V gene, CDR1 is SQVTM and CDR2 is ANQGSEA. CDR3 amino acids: CSVVGTGETGANVLTF. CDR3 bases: TGCAGCGTTGTTGGGACAGGGGAAACGGGGGCCAACGTCCTGACTTTC. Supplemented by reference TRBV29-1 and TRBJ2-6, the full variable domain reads SAVISQKPSRDICQRGTSLTIQCQVDSQVTMMFWYRQQPGQSLTLIATANQGSEATYESGFVIDKFPISRPNLTFSTLTVSNMSPEDSSIYLCSVVGTGETGANVLTFGAGSRLTVL.